Below, 23 T cell receptor beta chains from the same sample are listed, as sequenced in a study of T cell responses to AZD1222 COVID-19 vaccine. Clones were read by immunoSEQ multiplex PCR, and TCRdb kept only the in-frame ones, dropping some. Here the sample spans fewer than 200,000 clones, 92% being singletons. Sequenced here: peripheral blood, sampled on day 0 of MenACWY control vaccination. Receptors originate from an adult in good health.

J is TRBJ1-1 and V is TRBV19; 9 bases map to TRBD1. Trimming cost V 6 bases and J 4 bases; bases outside gene matches: 6. Germline values: CDR1 LNHDA, CDR2 SQIVND (reference sequence). The CDR3 covers 14 residues. DNA of the CDR3: TGTGCCAGTAGGGGGACAGGGATGGGCACTGAAGCTTTCTTT. Translation gives CASRGTGMGTEAFF. The full variable domain, rest sourced from reference TRBV19 and TRBJ1-1, is DGGITQSPKYLFRKEGQNVTLSCEQNLNHDAMYWYRQDPGQGLRLIYYSQIVNDFQKGDIAEGYSVSREKKESFPLTVTSAQKNPTAFYLCASRGTGMGTEAFFGQGTRLTVV.

V is TRBV19 and J is TRBJ1-3, with no clear D. V shed 9 bases and J shed 0 bases, with 12 bases lying between them. Germline loops: CDR1 LNHDA, CDR2 SQIVND (reference sequence). The CDR3 sequence is 14 residues long. In DNA, the CDR3 is TGTGCCAGCGGTGACCGAGGCTCTGGAAACACCATATATTTT. This codes for CASGDRGSGNTIYF.

V gene TRBV7-9 combines with J gene TRBJ2-7; weak D call: TRBD1 (5 bases). Germline assignment: CDR1 SEHNR and CDR2 FQNEAQ (reference sequence). The V end was cut by 3 bases, the J end by 0 bases, with 6 bases between. The CDR3 is 13 amino acids. The CDR3 nucleotides are TGTGCCAGCAGCTTCGACAGCTCCTACGAGCAGTACTTC. Translating it yields CASSFDSSYEQYF.

The V call is TRBV18, the J call TRBJ1-2; 9 bases map to TRBD1. The junction had 6 bases not matched to a gene; V was cut back by 3 bases and J by 4 bases. The CDR3 loop spans 15 amino acids. Germline assignment: CDR1 KGHSH and CDR2 LQKENI. CDR3 residues: CASSPGQGTTYGYTF. DNA of the CDR3: TGTGCCAGCTCACCGGGACAGGGCACGACCTATGGCTACACCTTC.

The rearrangement joins TRBV6-5 to TRBJ2-7; perhaps D is TRBD1 or TRBD2 (5 bases each). V dropped 6 bases and J dropped 3 bases, with 12 bases sitting between them. The length of the CDR3 is 13 residues. CDR1 is MNHEY and CDR2 is SVGAGI in the germline V gene. In DNA form, the CDR3 reads TGTGCCAGCAGGAGGGCAGGGAACTACGAGCAGTACTTC. Encoded protein: CASRRAGNYEQYF.

V and J are TRBV7-3 and TRBJ2-1, with D perhaps being TRBD1 or TRBD2 (5 bases each). V was cut by 5 bases and J by 10 bases, with 15 bases left in between. The CDR3 length is 13 residues. Germline-derived CDR1 and CDR2 are SGHTA and FQGTGA. For the CDR3, the DNA is TGTGCCAGCAGCCAAGTCAGGGACGGCGAGCAGTTCTTC. The encoded protein is CASSQVRDGEQFF.

The chain is built from TRBV30 and TRBJ1-2; TRBD1 agrees at 9 bases. CDR3 size: 15 residues. Germline CDR1 GTSNPN, CDR2 SVGIG (reference sequence). After removal of 3 bases from V and 7 bases from J, the junction contained 12 bases not matched to a gene. The CDR3: CAWSTGTGPQRGYTF. The CDR3 nucleotides read TGTGCCTGGAGCACGGGGACAGGGCCCCAGCGTGGCTACACCTTC.

DNA of the CDR3: TGTGCCACCAGCAGGGGTAGGGACTATGGCTACACCTTC. Amino acids: CATSRGRDYGYTF. This chain connects TRBV15 to TRBJ1-2; no firm D call. CDR1 LNHNV and CDR2 YYDKDF come from the germline V gene (reference sequence). The ends were cut back, 3 bases at V and 3 bases at J, with 8 bases in the middle. The CDR3 has 13 residues.

This chain links TRBV7-2 with TRBJ2-1; 10 positions match TRBD1. With 4 bases clipped from V and 7 bases from J, the junction kept 7 bases outside the gene matches. The length of the CDR3 is 15 residues. Germline V gene sequence: CDR1 SGHTA, CDR2 FQGNSA. CDR3 nucleotide sequence: TGTGCCAGCAGCTGGAGGACAGGGGGTACAAATGAGCAGTTCTTC. Translation gives CASSWRTGGTNEQFF. Full variable domain (remainder filled in from reference TRBV7-2 and TRBJ2-1): GAGVSQSPSNKVTEKGKDVELRCDPISGHTALYWYRQSLGQGLEFLIYFQGNSAPDKSGLPSDRFSAERTGGSVSTLTIQRTQQEDSAVYLCASSWRTGGTNEQFFGPGTRLTVL.

The gene calls are TRBV7-8 and TRBJ2-6, with D perhaps matching TRBD1 (5 bases). Germline-derived CDR1 and CDR2 are SGHVS and FQNEAQ. The V end lost 1 base, the J end lost 2 bases, and 12 bases lay between the germline ends. The CDR3 is 17 amino acids. CDR3 nucleotides: TGTGCCAGCAGCTTAGGGGCAGGGATCACTGGGGCCAACGTCCTGACTTTC. Encoded protein: CASSLGAGITGANVLTF.

This clone was picked up one time. V gene TRBV4-3 combines with J gene TRBJ2-4; 9 bases are shared with TRBD2. The CDR3 runs 14 residues. From germline, CDR1 is LGHNA and CDR2 YSLEER. After removal of 0 bases from V and 15 bases from J, the junction contained 9 bases not matched to a gene. Here the CDR3 reads CASSQDGISGSRYF. The CDR3, as DNA: TGCGCCAGCAGCCAAGATGGTATTAGCGGGAGCCGGTACTTC.

The chain carries TRBV15 and TRBJ2-7; 7 bases align to TRBD2. The CDR3 spans 14 residues. The J segment lost 9 bases and the V segment lost 8 bases, leaving 16 bases of the junction unmatched. The germline gives CDR1 LNHNV, CDR2 YYDKDF (reference sequence). DNA of the CDR3: TGTGCCACCTCCCTAACCGGGACTACCAGAGGGCAGTACTTC. It is translated as CATSLTGTTRGQYF.

The chain links TRBV27 to TRBJ2-7; 9 bases map to TRBD2. The CDR3 is made up of 17 amino acids. The germline CDR1 and CDR2 sequences are MNHEY and SMNVEV (reference sequence). The J segment lost 3 bases and the V segment lost 5 bases, leaving 14 bases of the junction unmatched. CDR3 bases: TGTGCCAGCAGTCCGCCAGCTCGCGGGAGGGCCCGCTACGAGCAGTACTTC. Translating it yields CASSPPARGRARYEQYF.

This rearrangement joins TRBV7-5 to TRBJ2-7; the D call in the table, TRBD1, was not verified against the DNA. TRBV7-5 is flagged as a pseudogene. The CDR3 runs to 15 residues. CDR3 in amino acids: CVRSLGGQGGNEQYF. CDR3 coding DNA: TGTGTCAGAAGCTTAGGCGGACAGGGAGGGAACGAGCAGTACTTC.

This chain links TRBV24-1 with TRBJ1-2; weak D call: TRBD1 (5 bases). The CDR3 runs 14 residues. Germline V CDR1 and CDR2: KGHDR, SFDVKD. Trimming stripped 5 bases from V and 2 bases from J, with 11 bases between. CDR3 protein: CATSAARTNYGYTF. DNA for the CDR3: TGTGCCACCAGTGCCGCCAGGACAAACTATGGCTACACCTTC.

This chain joins TRBV19 and TRBJ2-7; TRBD1 might be the D (5 bases). CDR1 LNHDA and CDR2 SQIVND come from the germline V gene (reference sequence). The CDR3 consists of 15 residues. The V and J ends lost 6 bases and 2 bases respectively, with 17 bases between them. CDR3 in amino acids: CASRYRPMGTYEQYF. The CDR3 nucleotides read TGTGCCAGTAGATACAGGCCTATGGGGACCTACGAGCAGTACTTC.

This clone is a singleton in its sample. CDR3 nucleotides: TGTGCCAGCAGTTTAGGTGCCCTTGCAGATACGCAGTATTTT. Translated, it gives CASSLGALADTQYF. The rearrangement joins TRBV27 to TRBJ2-3; D remains unclear. Germline V gene sequence: CDR1 MNHEY, CDR2 SMNVEV (reference sequence). V was trimmed by 2 bases and J by 4 bases, leaving 10 bases between them. CDR3 length: 14 amino acids.

The J gene is TRBJ1-3, the V gene TRBV3-1 (or the pseudogene TRBV3-2); D gene uncertain. Germline values: CDR1 LGHDT, CDR2 YNNKEL (reference sequence). V was shortened by 4 bases and J by 2 bases, with 18 bases between the two germline ends. The CDR3 covers 17 residues. CDR3 residues: CASSLPHADGTGNTIYF. The CDR3 bases are TGTGCCAGCAGCCTTCCCCATGCTGACGGGACTGGAAACACCATATATTTT.

The genes are TRBV5-3 and TRBJ1-2, with 7 bases aligning to TRBD1. TRBV5-3 is treated as an ORF (open reading frame) with a function not yet certain. The CDR3 contains 17 residues. Trimming took 0 bases from V and 0 from J; bases not matched to a gene: 8. The CDR3 here is CARSLVADRASNYGYTF. CDR3 sequence (DNA): TGTGCCAGAAGCTTGGTAGCCGACAGGGCCTCTAACTATGGCTACACCTTC.

In its sample, this clone was seen a few times. The chain has TRBV28 and TRBJ1-1; no definite D call. CDR1 MDHEN and CDR2 SYDVKM come from the germline V gene. The V gene lost 3 bases and the J gene lost 1 base, with 6 bases spanning the gap. The length of the CDR3 is 13 residues. Written as DNA, the CDR3 is TGTGCCAGCAGTTTTTCTGCGAACACTGAAGCTTTCTTT. This sequence encodes CASSFSANTEAFF.

The chain couples TRBV7-8 to TRBJ2-7; no clear D gene. There are 13 residues in the CDR3. Germline V gene lookup returns CDR1 SGHVS and CDR2 FQNEAQ. V was clipped by 3 bases and J by 2 bases, with 8 bases between them. In DNA, the CDR3 is TGTGCCAGCAGCTTCGGCGATACCTACGAGCAGTACTTC. Translation: CASSFGDTYEQYF.

The rearrangement uses TRBV30 and TRBJ1-3, with D maybe TRBD1 (5 bases). Germline lookup yields CDR1 GTSNPN and CDR2 SVGIG (reference sequence). CDR3 length: 16 amino acids. Trimming stripped 2 bases from V and 0 bases from J, with 14 bases between. In nucleotides, the CDR3 is TGTGCCTGGAGTCCCGGGACGGATCTCTCTGGAAACACCATATATTTT. Translating it yields CAWSPGTDLSGNTIYF.

The chain links TRBV11-3 to TRBJ1-1, with D possibly TRBD1 on 6 matching bases. V was cut by 1 base and J by 7 bases, with 13 bases left in between. This CDR3 contains 14 residues. Germline V gene lookup returns CDR1 SGHNT and CDR2 YENEEA. The CDR3 nucleotides are TGTGCCAGCAGCTTAGGGAGGACAGAGAGTGAAGCTTTCTTT. Translation: CASSLGRTESEAFF.